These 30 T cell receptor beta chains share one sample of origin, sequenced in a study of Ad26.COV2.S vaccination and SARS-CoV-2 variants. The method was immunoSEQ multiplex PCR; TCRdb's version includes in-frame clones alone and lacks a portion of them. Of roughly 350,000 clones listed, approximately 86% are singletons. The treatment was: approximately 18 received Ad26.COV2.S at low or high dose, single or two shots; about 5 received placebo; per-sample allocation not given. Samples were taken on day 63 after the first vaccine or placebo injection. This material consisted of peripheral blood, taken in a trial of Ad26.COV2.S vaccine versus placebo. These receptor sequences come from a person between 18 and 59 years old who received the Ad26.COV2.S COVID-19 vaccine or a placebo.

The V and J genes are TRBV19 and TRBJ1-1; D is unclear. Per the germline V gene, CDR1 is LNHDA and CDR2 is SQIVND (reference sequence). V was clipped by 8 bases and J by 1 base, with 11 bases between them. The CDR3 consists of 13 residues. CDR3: CASRVDQNTEAFF. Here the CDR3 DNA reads TGTGCCAGTCGGGTAGATCAGAACACTGAAGCTTTCTTT. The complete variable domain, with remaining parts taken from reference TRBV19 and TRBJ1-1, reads DGGITQSPKYLFRKEGQNVTLSCEQNLNHDAMYWYRQDPGQGLRLIYYSQIVNDFQKGDIAEGYSVSREKKESFPLTVTSAQKNPTAFYLCASRVDQNTEAFFGQGTRLTVV.

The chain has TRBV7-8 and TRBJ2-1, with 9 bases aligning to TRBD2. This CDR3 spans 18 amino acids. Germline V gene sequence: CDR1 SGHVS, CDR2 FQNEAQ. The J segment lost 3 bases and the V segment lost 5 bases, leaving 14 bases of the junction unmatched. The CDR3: CASSPRVAVAGVYNEQFF. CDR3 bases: TGTGCCAGCAGCCCGAGGGTGGCCGTAGCGGGAGTCTACAATGAGCAGTTCTTC. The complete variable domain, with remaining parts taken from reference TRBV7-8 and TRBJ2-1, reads GAGVSQSPRYKVAKRGQDVALRCDPISGHVSLFWYQQALGQGPEFLTYFQNEAQLDKSGLPSDRFFAERPEGSVSTLKIQRTQQEDSAVYLCASSPRVAVAGVYNEQFFGPGTRLTVL.

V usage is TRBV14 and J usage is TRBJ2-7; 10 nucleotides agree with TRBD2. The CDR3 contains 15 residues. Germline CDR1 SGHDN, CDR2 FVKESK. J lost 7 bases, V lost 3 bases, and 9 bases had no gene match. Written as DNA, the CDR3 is TGTGCCAGCAGCCAGCGAAGCGGGGGGGCGGCTGAGCAGTACTTC. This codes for CASSQRSGGAAEQYF.

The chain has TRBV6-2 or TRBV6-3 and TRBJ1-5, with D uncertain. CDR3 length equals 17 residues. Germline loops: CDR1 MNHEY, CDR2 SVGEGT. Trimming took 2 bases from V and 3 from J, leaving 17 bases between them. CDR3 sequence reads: CASSYTSWAAANQPQHF. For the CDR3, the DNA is TGTGCCAGCAGTTACACGTCGTGGGCTGCCGCCAATCAGCCCCAGCATTTT.

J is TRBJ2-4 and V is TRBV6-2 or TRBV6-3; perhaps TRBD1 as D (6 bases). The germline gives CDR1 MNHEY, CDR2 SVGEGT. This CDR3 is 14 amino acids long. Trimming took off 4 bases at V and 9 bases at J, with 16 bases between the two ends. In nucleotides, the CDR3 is TGTGCCAGCAGTTCTTGGACAGAAGTGGGCATTCAGTACTTC. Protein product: CASSSWTEVGIQYF.

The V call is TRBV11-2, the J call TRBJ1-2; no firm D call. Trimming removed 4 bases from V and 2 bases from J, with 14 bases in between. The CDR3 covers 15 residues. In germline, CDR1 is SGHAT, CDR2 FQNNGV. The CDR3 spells CASSSRRVSNYGYTF. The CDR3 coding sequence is TGTGCCAGCAGCTCCCGGAGGGTATCCAACTATGGCTACACCTTC. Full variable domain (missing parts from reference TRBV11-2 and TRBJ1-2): EAGVAQSPRYKIIEKRQSVAFWCNPISGHATLYWYQQILGQGPKLLIQFQNNGVVDDSQLPKDRFSAERLKGVDSTLKIQPAKLEDSAVYLCASSSRRVSNYGYTFGSGTRLTVV.

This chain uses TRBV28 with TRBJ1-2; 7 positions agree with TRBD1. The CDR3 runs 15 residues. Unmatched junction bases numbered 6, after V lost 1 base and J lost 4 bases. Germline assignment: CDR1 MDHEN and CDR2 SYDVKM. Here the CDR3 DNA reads TGTGCCAGCAGTTTATTCAGGGGGGAGGTCTATGGCTACACCTTC. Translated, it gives CASSLFRGEVYGYTF.

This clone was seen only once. The CDR3 spells CASSRGRTGNTIYF. The CDR3 DNA sequence: TGTGCCAGCAGCCGGGGCAGGACTGGAAACACCATATATTTT. V is TRBV2 and J is TRBJ1-3; D is perhaps TRBD1 (5 bases). CDR1 and CDR2 (germline): SNHLY, FYNNEI. V was shortened by 6 bases and J by 2 bases, with 11 bases between the two germline ends. The CDR3 has 14 residues.

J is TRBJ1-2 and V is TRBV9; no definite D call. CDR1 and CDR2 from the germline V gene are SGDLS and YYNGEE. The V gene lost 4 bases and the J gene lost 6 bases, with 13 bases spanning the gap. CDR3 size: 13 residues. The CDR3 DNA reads TGTGCCAGCAGCCCTCCTAGTTTCGATGGCTACACCTTC. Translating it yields CASSPPSFDGYTF.

CDR3 amino acids: CASSRPGQGMRLGTEAFF. The CDR3 DNA reads as TGTGCCAGTAGTCGCCCCGGACAGGGGATGCGCCTTGGCACTGAAGCTTTCTTT. The chain combines TRBV19 with TRBJ1-1, with 9 bases matching TRBD1. V lost 5 bases and J lost 4; bases outside the gene matches: 17. The CDR3 is 18 amino acids. Germline values: CDR1 LNHDA, CDR2 SQIVND (reference sequence).

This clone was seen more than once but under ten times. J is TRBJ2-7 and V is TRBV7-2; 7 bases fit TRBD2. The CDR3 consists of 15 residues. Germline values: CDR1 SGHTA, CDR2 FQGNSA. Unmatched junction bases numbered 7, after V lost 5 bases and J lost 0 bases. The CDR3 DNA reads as TGTGCCAGCAGCCCCGGGCTAGCGGTCTCCTACGAGCAGTACTTC. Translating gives CASSPGLAVSYEQYF. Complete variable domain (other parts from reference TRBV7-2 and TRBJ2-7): GAGVSQSPSNKVTEKGKDVELRCDPISGHTALYWYRQSLGQGLEFLIYFQGNSAPDKSGLPSDRFSAERTGGSVSTLTIQRTQQEDSAVYLCASSPGLAVSYEQYFGPGTRLTVT.

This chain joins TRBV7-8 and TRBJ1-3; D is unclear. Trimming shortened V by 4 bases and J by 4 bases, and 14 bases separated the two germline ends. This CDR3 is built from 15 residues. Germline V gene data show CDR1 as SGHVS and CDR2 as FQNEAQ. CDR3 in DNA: TGTGCCAGCAGCTCTATAAGGGAACCGGGAAACACCATATATTTT. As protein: CASSSIREPGNTIYF.

CDR3 nucleotides: TGTGCCAGCAGCCTTAGCGGGAGGGCCGTTCCCCACGAGCAGTACTTC. Translation gives CASSLSGRAVPHEQYF. The V and J genes are TRBV5-4 and TRBJ2-7; 11 positions match TRBD2. Germline trimming cut 4 bases from V and 5 bases from J; bases unmatched to any gene: 11. Germline CDR1 and CDR2: SGHNT and YYREEE (reference sequence). The CDR3 covers 16 residues.

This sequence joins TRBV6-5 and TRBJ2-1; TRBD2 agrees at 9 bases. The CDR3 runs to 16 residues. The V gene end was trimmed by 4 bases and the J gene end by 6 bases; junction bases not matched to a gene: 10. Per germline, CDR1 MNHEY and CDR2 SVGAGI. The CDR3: CASSLPSLAGSNEQFF. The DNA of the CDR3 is TGTGCCAGCAGTTTACCTTCCCTAGCGGGGAGCAATGAGCAGTTCTTC.

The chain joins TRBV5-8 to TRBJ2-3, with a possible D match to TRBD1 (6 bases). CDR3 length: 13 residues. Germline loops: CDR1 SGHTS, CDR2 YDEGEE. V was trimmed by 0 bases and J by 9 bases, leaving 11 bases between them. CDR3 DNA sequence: TGTGCCAGCAGCTTGGTAAGGCAGGGGACGCAGTATTTT. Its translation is CASSLVRQGTQYF.

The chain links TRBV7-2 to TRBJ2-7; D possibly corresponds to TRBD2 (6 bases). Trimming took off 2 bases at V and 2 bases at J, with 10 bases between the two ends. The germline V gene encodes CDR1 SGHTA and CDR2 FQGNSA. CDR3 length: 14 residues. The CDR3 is CASSLRREAYEQYF. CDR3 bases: TGTGCCAGCAGCTTAAGGAGGGAGGCCTACGAGCAGTACTTC.

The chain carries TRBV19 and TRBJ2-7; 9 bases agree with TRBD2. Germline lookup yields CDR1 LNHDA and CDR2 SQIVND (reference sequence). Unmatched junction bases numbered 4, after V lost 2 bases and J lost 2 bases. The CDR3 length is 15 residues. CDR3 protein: CASSILAGPAYEQYF. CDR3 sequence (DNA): TGTGCCAGTAGTATACTAGCGGGGCCGGCCTACGAGCAGTACTTC.

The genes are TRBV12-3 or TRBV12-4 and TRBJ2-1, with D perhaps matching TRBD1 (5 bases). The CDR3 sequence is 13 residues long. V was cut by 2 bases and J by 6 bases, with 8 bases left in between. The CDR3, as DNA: TGTGCCAGCAGTTTATTGACAGTCAATGAGCAGTTCTTC. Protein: CASSLLTVNEQFF.

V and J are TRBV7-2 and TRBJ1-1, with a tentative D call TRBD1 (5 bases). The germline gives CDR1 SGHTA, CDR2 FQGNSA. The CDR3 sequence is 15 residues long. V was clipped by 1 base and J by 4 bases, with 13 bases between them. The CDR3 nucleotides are TGTGCCAGCAGCTTAGGAAGGGGACGGGTCACTGAAGCTTTCTTT. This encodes CASSLGRGRVTEAFF.

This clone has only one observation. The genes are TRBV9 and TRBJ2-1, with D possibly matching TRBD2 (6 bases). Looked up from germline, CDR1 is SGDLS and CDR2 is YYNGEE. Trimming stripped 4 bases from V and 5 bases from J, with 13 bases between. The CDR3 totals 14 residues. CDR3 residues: CASSSGTGHNEQFF. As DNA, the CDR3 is TGTGCCAGCAGCTCCGGGACTGGACACAATGAGCAGTTCTTC.

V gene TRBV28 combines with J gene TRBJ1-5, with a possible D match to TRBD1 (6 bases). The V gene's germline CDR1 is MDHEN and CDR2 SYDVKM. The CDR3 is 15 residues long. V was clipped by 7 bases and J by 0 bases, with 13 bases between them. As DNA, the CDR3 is TGTGCCAGCATTTCTAGACAGGCTAGCAATCAGCCCCAGCATTTT. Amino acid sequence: CASISRQASNQPQHF. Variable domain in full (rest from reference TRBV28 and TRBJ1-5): DVKVTQSSRYLVKRTGEKVFLECVQDMDHENMFWYRQDPGLGLRLIYFSYDVKMKEKGDIPEGYSVSREKKERFSLILESASTNQTSMYLCASISRQASNQPQHFGDGTRLSIL.

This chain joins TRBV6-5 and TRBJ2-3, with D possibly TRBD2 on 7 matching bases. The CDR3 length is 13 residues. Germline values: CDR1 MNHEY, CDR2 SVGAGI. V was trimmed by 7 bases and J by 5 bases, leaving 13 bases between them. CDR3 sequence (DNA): TGTGCCAGCACCCGGGGGGCGGTAGATACGCAGTATTTT. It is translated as CASTRGAVDTQYF.

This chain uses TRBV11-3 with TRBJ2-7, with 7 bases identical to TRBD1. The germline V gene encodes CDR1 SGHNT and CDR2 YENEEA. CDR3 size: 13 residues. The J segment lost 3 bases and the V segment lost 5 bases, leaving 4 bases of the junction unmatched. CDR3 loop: CASSQDRYYEQYF. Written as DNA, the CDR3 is TGTGCCAGCAGCCAGGACAGGTACTACGAGCAGTACTTC.

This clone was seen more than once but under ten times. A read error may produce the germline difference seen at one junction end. The CDR3 loop is CASGDPDRGGTDTQYF. CDR3 nucleotide sequence: TGTGCCAGCGGTGACCCGGACAGGGGGGGCACAGATACGCAGTATTTT. The chain is built from TRBV25-1 and TRBJ2-3; 10 bases agree with TRBD1. The CDR3 extends over 16 amino acids. Germline lookup yields CDR1 MGHDK and CDR2 SYGVNS.

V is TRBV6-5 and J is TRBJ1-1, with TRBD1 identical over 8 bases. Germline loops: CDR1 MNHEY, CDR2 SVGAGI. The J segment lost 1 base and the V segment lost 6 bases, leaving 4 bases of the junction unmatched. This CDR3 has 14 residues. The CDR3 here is CASSRGPGNTEAFF. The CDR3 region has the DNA TGTGCCAGCAGCAGGGGGCCCGGGAACACTGAAGCTTTCTTT.

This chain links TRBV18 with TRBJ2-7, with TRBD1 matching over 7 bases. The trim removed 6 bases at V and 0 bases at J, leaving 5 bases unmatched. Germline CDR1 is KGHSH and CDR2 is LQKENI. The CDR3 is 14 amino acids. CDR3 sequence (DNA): TGTGCCAGCTCCCCGGACAGGACCTCCTACGAGCAGTACTTC. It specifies CASSPDRTSYEQYF. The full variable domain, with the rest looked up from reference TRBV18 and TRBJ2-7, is NAGVMQNPRHLVRRRGQEARLRCSPMKGHSHVYWYRQLPEEGLKFMVYLQKENIIDESGMPKERFSAEFPKEGPSILRIQQVVRGDSAAYFCASSPDRTSYEQYFGPGTRLTVT.

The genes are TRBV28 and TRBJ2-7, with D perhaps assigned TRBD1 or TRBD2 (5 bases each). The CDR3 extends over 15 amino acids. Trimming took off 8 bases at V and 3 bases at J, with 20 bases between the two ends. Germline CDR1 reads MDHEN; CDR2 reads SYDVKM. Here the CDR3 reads CASGLPEGTFYEQYF. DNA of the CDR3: TGTGCCAGCGGACTTCCCGAGGGGACCTTCTACGAGCAGTACTTC.

The CDR3 spells CARGGQARGETQYF. CDR3 nucleotides: TGTGCCAGAGGGGGACAGGCCCGGGGGGAGACCCAGTACTTC. The rearrangement links TRBV2 to TRBJ2-5; TRBD1 matches at 8 bases. The CDR3 is 14 residues long. In germline, CDR1 is SNHLY, CDR2 FYNNEI. After removal of 9 bases from V and 5 bases from J, the junction contained 11 bases not matched to a gene.

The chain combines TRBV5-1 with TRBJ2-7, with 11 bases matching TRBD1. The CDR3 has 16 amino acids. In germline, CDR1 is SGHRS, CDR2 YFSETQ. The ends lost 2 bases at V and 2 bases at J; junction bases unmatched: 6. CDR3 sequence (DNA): TGCGCCAGCAGCTTAGCCCTGGGACAGGGGGCCTACGAGCAGTACTTC. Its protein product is CASSLALGQGAYEQYF. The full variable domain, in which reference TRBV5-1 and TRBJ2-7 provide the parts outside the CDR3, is KAGVTQTPRYLIKTRGQQVTLSCSPISGHRSVSWYQQTPGQGLQFLFEYFSETQRNKGNFPGRFSGRQFSNSRSEMNVSTLELGDSALYLCASSLALGQGAYEQYFGPGTRLTVT.

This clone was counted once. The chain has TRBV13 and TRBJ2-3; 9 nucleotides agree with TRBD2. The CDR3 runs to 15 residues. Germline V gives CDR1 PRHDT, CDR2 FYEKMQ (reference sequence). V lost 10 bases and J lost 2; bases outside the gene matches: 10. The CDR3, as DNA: TGTGCCAATAGGGCGGGGGGGCTTGCCACAGATACGCAGTATTTT. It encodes CANRAGGLATDTQYF.